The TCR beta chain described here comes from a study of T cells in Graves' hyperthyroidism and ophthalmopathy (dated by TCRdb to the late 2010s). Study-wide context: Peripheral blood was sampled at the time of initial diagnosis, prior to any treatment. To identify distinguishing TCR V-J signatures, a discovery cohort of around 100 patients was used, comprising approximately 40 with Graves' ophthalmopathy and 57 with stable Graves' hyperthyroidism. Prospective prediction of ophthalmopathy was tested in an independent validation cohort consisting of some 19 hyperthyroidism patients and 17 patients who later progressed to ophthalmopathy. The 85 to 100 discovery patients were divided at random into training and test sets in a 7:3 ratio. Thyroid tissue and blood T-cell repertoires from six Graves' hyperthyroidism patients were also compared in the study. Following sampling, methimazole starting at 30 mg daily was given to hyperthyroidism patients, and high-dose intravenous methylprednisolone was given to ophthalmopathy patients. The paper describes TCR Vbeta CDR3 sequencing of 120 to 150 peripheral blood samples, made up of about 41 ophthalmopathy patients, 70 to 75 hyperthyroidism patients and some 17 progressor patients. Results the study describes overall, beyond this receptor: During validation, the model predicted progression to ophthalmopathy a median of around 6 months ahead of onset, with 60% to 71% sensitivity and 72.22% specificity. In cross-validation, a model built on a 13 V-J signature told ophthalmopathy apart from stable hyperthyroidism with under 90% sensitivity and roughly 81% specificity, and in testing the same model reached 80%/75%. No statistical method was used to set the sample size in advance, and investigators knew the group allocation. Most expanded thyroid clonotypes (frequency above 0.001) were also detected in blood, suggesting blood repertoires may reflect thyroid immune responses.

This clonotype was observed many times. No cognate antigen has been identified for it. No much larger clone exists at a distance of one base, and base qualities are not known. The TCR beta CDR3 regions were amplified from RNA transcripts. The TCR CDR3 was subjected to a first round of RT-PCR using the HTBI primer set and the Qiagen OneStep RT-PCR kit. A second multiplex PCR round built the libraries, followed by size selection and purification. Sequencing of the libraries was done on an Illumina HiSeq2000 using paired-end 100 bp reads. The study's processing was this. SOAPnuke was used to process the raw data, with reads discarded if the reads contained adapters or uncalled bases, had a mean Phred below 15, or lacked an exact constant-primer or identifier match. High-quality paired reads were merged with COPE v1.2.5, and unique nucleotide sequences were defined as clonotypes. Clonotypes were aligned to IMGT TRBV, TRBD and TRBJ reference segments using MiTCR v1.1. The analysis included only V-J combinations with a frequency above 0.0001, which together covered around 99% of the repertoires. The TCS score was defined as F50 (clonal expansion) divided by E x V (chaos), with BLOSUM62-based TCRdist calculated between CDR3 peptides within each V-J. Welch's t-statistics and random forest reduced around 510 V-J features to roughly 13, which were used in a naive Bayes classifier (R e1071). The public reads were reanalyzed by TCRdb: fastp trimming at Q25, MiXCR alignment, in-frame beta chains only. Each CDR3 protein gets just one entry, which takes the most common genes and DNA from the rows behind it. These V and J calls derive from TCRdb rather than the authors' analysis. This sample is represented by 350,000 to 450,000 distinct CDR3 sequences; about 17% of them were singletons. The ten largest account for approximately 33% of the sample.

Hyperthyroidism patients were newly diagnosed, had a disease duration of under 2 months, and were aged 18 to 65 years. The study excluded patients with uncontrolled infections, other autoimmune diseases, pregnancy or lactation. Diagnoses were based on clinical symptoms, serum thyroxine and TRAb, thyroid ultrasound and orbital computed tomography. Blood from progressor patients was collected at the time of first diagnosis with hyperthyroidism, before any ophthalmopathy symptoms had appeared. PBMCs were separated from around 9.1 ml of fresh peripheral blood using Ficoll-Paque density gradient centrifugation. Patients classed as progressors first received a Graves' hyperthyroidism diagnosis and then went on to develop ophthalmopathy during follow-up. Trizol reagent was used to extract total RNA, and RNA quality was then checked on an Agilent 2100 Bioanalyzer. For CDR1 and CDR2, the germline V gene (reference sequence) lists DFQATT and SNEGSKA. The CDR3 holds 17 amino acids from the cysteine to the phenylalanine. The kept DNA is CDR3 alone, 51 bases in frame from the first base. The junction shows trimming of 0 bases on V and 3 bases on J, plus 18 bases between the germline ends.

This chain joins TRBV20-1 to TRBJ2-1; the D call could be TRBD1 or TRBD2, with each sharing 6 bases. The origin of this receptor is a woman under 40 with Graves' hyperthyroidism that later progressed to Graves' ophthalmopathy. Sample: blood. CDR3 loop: CSAREPSWRGNYNEQFF. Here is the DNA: TGCAGTGCTAGAGAGCCTAGCTGGAGGGGGAACTACAATGAGCAGTTCTTC.